A single sample is the source of the 8 T cell receptor beta chains below, sequenced in a study of blood T cell repertoires in COVID-19 (dated by TCRdb to the early 2020s). The library was obtained by the immunoSEQ multiplex PCR assay. This immuneACCESS table, as held by TCRdb, lists in-frame sequences with V and J called but not all clones. Of the missing ones, under half trace to an unresolved V gene in checked studies; the others have no known cause. For this sample the table gives roughly 78,000 clones, of which around 80% were detected only once. Of the sample, over 10% is held by the ten largest clones. The specimen was peripheral blood. Source of these receptors: a man in his forties or fifties with COVID-19, enrolled during active disease.

The sample holds a few counts of this clone. The chain joins TRBV6-2 or TRBV6-3 to TRBJ2-3, with D maybe TRBD2 (5 bases). Germline V gives CDR1 MNHEY, CDR2 SVGEGT. CDR3 size: 15 residues. Trimming removed 3 bases at V and 2 bases at J, with 12 bases between. CDR3 in amino acids: CASSYVGLVTDTQYF. DNA of the CDR3: TGTGCCAGCAGTTATGTAGGACTCGTCACAGATACGCAGTATTTT.

This clone was counted a single time. This rearrangement joins TRBV4-3 to TRBJ2-2; TRBD2 agrees at 7 bases. Germline V gives CDR1 LGHNA, CDR2 YSLEER. The CDR3 extends over 16 amino acids. V lost 2 bases and J lost 3; bases outside the gene matches: 6. Here the CDR3 reads CASSQYGRPHTGELFF. CDR3 coding DNA: TGCGCCAGCAGCCAATACGGGAGGCCGCACACCGGGGAGCTGTTTTTT.

The CDR3 DNA reads TGTGCCAGCAGTTGGAGCGGGAGGCGCTCCTACGAGCAGTACTTC. The encoded protein is CASSWSGRRSYEQYF. The chain combines TRBV27 with TRBJ2-7; 9 nucleotides align to TRBD2. The V and J ends lost 4 bases and 0 bases, in that order; junction bases with no gene match: 4. There are 15 residues in the CDR3. CDR1 and CDR2 from the germline V gene are MNHEY and SMNVEV (reference sequence).

The chain employs TRBV6-5 and TRBJ1-5; perhaps TRBD1 as D (6 bases). CDR1 MNHEY and CDR2 SVGAGI come from the germline V gene. The length of the CDR3 is 16 residues. The V end lost 2 bases, the J end lost 4 bases, and 15 bases lay between the germline ends. The CDR3 is CASSYLGRGENQPQHF. CDR3 sequence (DNA): TGTGCCAGCAGTTACCTTGGCAGGGGCGAGAATCAGCCCCAGCATTTT.

The chain recombines TRBV10-1 with TRBJ2-4, with D possibly TRBD1 on 6 matching bases. CDR1 is WNHNN and CDR2 is SYGVQD in the germline V gene (reference sequence). The V end was cut by 5 bases, the J end by 1 base, with 9 bases between. The CDR3 is 14 amino acids. CDR3 coding DNA: TGCGCCAGCAGTCACGACAGGGCCAAAAACATTCAGTACTTC. Translating it yields CASSHDRAKNIQYF.

This clone appeared a few times. This chain links TRBV4-2 with TRBJ2-6; the match to TRBD2 covers 8 bases. This CDR3 is 16 amino acids long. Germline V gene lookup returns CDR1 LGHNA and CDR2 YNFKEQ. V trimming: 0 bases; J trimming: 3 bases; junction bases outside the gene matches: 1. In DNA form, the CDR3 reads TGTGCCAGCAGCCAAGATGGGACTAGTGGGGCCAACGTCCTGACTTTC. It yields the protein CASSQDGTSGANVLTF.

The count of this clone is one. The V call is TRBV15, the J call TRBJ1-2; 9 nucleotides line up with TRBD1. Germline trimming cut 0 bases from V and 3 bases from J; bases unmatched to any gene: 11. CDR1 is LNHNV and CDR2 is YYDKDF in the germline V gene (reference sequence). The CDR3 runs to 18 residues. CDR3 amino acids: CATSRDLSGRTGDYGYTF. In nucleotides, the CDR3 is TGTGCCACCAGCAGAGATCTGTCGGGCCGGACAGGGGACTATGGCTACACCTTC.

V is TRBV11-2 and J is TRBJ1-4; the D is unclear. Germline V gene sequence: CDR1 SGHAT, CDR2 FQNNGV. The CDR3 covers 15 residues. Trimming pared 6 bases from V and 3 bases from J, leaving 14 bases between. The CDR3: CASRDPGRPNEKLFF. CDR3 DNA: TGTGCCAGCAGAGACCCGGGGAGACCTAATGAAAAACTGTTTTTT.